Listed here are 23 T cell receptor beta chains from one sample, sequenced in a study of CXCR3-negative and CXCR3-positive naive CD8 T cells (dated by TCRdb to between 2019 and 2020). For sequencing, a NextSeq 550 was employed. The Human TCR Profiling Kit (MiLaboratory) was used to prepare UMI-labeled 5' RACE TRB cDNA libraries. TCRdb reprocessed the sequencing reads and holds a single record per CDR3 protein sequence, with no DNA. The table for this sample records 130,000 or so distinct CDR3 sequences. Roughly 0.31% of the sample comes from the top ten. What was sequenced was naive CXCR3- CD8+ T cells from blood. The label giving this sample's cell subset or site can be read as: CD45RO-CCR7+CD27+CD95- naive CD8+ T cells lacking CXCR3 (TNR3-). The receptors shown here come from a human donor in good health. Some clones in this sample may be carry-over from other donors' samples.

The V call is TRBV12-3 or TRBV12-4, the J call TRBJ2-7; TCRdb's assignment of TRBD1 cannot be checked, as there is no DNA. This CDR3 contains 13 residues. CDR3 sequence reads: CASSRQVSYEQYF.

The CDR3: CASSFGLAGDRETQYF. The chain has TRBV6-2 or TRBV6-3 and TRBJ2-5; TCRdb lists TRBD2, though no DNA is available to test this call. Germline CDR1 and CDR2: MNHEY and SVGEGT. The length of the CDR3 is 16 residues.

The rearrangement joins TRBV7-9 to TRBJ2-1; TCRdb reports TRBD2, a call that lacks DNA to check it against. Germline CDR1 and CDR2: SEHNR and FQNEAQ (reference sequence). The CDR3 length is 14 residues. The CDR3 reads CASSSSGRVYEQFF.

CDR3: CSATNPGVWNTEAFF. The chain has TRBV20-1 and TRBJ1-1; TCRdb names TRBD1, which stays unverified in the absence of DNA. CDR1 and CDR2 (germline): DFQATT, SNEGSKA (reference sequence). CDR3 size: 15 residues.

The rearrangement uses TRBV9 and TRBJ2-7; TCRdb's D call of TRBD2 is untestable without DNA. CDR3 size: 15 residues. The V gene's germline CDR1 is SGDLS and CDR2 YYNGEE. This chain's CDR3 is CASSKSGLADYEQYF.

The gene calls are TRBV4-2 and TRBJ2-6; TCRdb selects TRBD2, and the lack of DNA leaves this call unchecked. The CDR3 has 18 amino acids. The germline V gene has CDR1 LGHNA and CDR2 YNFKEQ. The CDR3 sequence is CASSQDQIGLAGANVLTF.

V is TRBV29-1 and J is TRBJ2-7. Germline CDR1 SQVTM, CDR2 ANQGSEA. The CDR3 is made up of 14 amino acids. The chain's CDR3 is CSAETAVGEYEQYF.

The chain links TRBV9 to TRBJ1-1; there is no DNA to check the TCRdb D call of TRBD1. From germline, CDR1 is SGDLS and CDR2 YYNGEE. This CDR3 is built from 13 residues. The chain's CDR3 is CASSVVWGAEAFF.

V usage is TRBV29-1 and J usage is TRBJ1-2; the TCRdb D gene call, TRBD1, has no DNA to confirm it. This CDR3 has 13 amino acids. Germline V gene sequence: CDR1 SQVTM, CDR2 ANQGSEA. The CDR3 is CSVEDQGDYGYTF.

This sequence joins TRBV13 and TRBJ2-7; TCRdb picks TRBD2, but there is no DNA to check that call. The CDR3 length is 15 residues. Germline-derived CDR1 and CDR2 are PRHDT and FYEKMQ (reference sequence). This chain's CDR3 is CASSLALAGTGEQYF.

V and J are TRBV7-9 and TRBJ2-7; the TRBD2 assignment by TCRdb is unverifiable without DNA. CDR1 and CDR2 from the germline V gene are SEHNR and FQNEAQ (reference sequence). The CDR3 loop spans 16 amino acids. CDR3 residues: CASSLASGGFSYEQYF.

This chain uses TRBV9 with TRBJ2-7. The germline gives CDR1 SGDLS, CDR2 YYNGEE. The CDR3 extends over 14 amino acids. CDR3 loop: CASSVTGSTYEQYF.

The chain carries TRBV11-3 and TRBJ2-3. This CDR3 comprises 16 residues. Looked up from germline, CDR1 is SGHNT and CDR2 is YENEEA. CDR3 in amino acids: CASSLRISGGTDTQYF.

The chain joins TRBV7-9 to TRBJ1-2. The length of the CDR3 is 17 residues. Germline CDR1 is SEHNR and CDR2 is FQNEAQ (reference sequence). The CDR3 sequence is CASSLAFLEEANYGYTF.

The rearrangement links TRBV7-9 to TRBJ2-3; as DNA is missing, the TRBD1 call by TCRdb cannot be tested. The length of the CDR3 is 13 residues. Germline values: CDR1 SEHNR, CDR2 FQNEAQ (reference sequence). Here the CDR3 reads CASPPIAADTQYF.

The chain links TRBV20-1 to TRBJ2-7; TCRdb indicates TRBD2, and absent DNA this call remains unverified. The CDR3 has 16 amino acids. Germline CDR1 DFQATT, CDR2 SNEGSKA (reference sequence). The CDR3 is CSARDLVSSGRYEQYF.

This chain connects TRBV7-9 to TRBJ1-1. Germline lookup yields CDR1 SEHNR and CDR2 FQNEAQ (reference sequence). The length of the CDR3 is 14 residues. CDR3: CASSGVSANTEAFF.

The chain carries TRBV12-3 or TRBV12-4 and TRBJ2-1; TCRdb calls TRBD1, which cannot be checked without DNA. The CDR3 runs to 15 residues. The CDR3 sequence is CASSSYPGPNNEQFF.

The CDR3: CASSTYPYTGTENIQYF. The rearrangement joins TRBV27 to TRBJ2-4; TCRdb designates TRBD1, a call that cannot be tested without DNA. Per germline, CDR1 MNHEY and CDR2 SMNVEV (reference sequence). The CDR3 is 17 amino acids.

The rearrangement joins TRBV7-9 to TRBJ2-3. Germline V gene sequence: CDR1 SEHNR, CDR2 FQNEAQ (reference sequence). This CDR3 is built from 11 residues. This CDR3 is CASSMPDTQYF.

The J gene is TRBJ2-2, the V gene TRBV7-6. Per the germline V gene, CDR1 is SGHVS and CDR2 is FNYEAQ. This CDR3 contains 14 residues. CDR3 sequence reads: CASSPDWPTGELFF.

The chain carries TRBV20-1 and TRBJ2-1; the TCRdb call, TRBD2, lacks DNA for checking. CDR3 length: 15 residues. Germline loops: CDR1 DFQATT, CDR2 SNEGSKA (reference sequence). CDR3 in amino acids: CSANRPLGGWNEQFF.

This chain joins TRBV5-5 and TRBJ2-1. The CDR3 sequence is 16 residues long. CDR1 is SGHKS and CDR2 is YYEKEE in the germline V gene (reference sequence). CDR3 protein: CASSLYAPPSGNEQFF.